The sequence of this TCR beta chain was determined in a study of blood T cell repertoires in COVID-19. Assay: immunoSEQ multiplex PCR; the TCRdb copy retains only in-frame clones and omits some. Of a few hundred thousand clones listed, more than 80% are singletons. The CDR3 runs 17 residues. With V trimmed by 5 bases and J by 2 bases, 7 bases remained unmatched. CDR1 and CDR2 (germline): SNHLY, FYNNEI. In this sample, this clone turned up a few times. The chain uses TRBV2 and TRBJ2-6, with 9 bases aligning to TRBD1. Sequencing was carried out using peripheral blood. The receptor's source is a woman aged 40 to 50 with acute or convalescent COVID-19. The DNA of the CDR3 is TGTGCCAGCAGTCCCGGGACAGGGCGAACTGGGGCCAACGTCCTGACTTTC. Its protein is CASSPGTGRTGANVLTF.